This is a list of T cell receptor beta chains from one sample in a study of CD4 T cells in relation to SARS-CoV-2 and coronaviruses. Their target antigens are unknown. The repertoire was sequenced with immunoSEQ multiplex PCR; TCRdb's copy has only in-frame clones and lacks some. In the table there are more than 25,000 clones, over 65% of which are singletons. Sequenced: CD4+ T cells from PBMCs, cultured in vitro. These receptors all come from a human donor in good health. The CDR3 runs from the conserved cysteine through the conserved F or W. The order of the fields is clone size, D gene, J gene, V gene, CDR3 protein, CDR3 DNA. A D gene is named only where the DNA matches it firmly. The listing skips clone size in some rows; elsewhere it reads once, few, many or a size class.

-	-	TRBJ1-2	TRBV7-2	CASSDQVSPLNYGYTF	TGTGCCAGCAGCGATCAGGTGTCACCTCTTAACTATGGCTACACCTTC
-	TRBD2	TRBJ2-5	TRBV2	CASRGLEETQYF	TGTGCCAGCAGGGGACTAGAAGAGACCCAGTACTTC
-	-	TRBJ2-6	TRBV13	CASSFDRFSGANVLTF	TGTGCCAGCAGCTTTGACAGGTTCTCTGGGGCCAACGTCCTGACTTTC
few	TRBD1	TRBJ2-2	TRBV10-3	CASTGQGDGGELFF	TGTGCCAGCACGGGACAGGGGGATGGCGGGGAGCTGTTTTTT
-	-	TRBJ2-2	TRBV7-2	CASQTETNTGELFF	TGTGCCAGCCAGACGGAGACGAACACCGGGGAGCTGTTTTTT
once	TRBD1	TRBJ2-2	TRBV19	CASSTRQGSGDTGELFF	TGTGCCAGTAGTACTCGACAGGGTTCAGGGGACACCGGGGAGCTGTTTTTT
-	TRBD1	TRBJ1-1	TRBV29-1	CSTRTGGNTEAFF	TGCAGCACAAGGACAGGGGGCAACACTGAAGCTTTCTTT
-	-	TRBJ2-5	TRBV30	CAWSVGLVAETQYF	TGTGCCTGGAGTGTAGGGTTGGTAGCGGAGACCCAGTACTTC
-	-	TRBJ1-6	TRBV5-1	CASSLVGGLDSPLHF	TGCGCCAGCAGCCTGGTGGGGGGGCTTGATTCACCCCTCCACTTT
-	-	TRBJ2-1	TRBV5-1	CASSGRLGVGRNEQFF	TGCGCCAGCAGCGGCAGACTAGGCGTTGGTAGGAATGAGCAGTTCTTC
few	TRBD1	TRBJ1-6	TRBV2	CASRGDRGYDSPLHF	TGTGCCAGCAGGGGGGACAGGGGATATGATTCACCCCTCCACTTT
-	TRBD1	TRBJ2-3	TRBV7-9	CASSGKGAPRQFTDTQYF	TGTGCCAGCAGCGGAAAGGGGGCGCCCCGGCAGTTCACAGATACGCAGTATTTT
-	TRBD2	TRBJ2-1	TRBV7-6	CASSLEVGTNPSSYNEQFF	TGTGCCAGCAGCTTAGAGGTCGGGACTAACCCAAGCTCCTACAATGAGCAGTTCTTC
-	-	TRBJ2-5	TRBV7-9	CASSLEGAQETQYF	TGTGCCAGCAGCTTGGAGGGGGCACAAGAGACCCAGTACTTC
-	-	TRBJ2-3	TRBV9	CASSVTSTDTQYF	TGTGCCAGCAGCGTAACCAGCACAGATACGCAGTATTTT
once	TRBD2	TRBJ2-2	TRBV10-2	CASNSALAGEGRTGELFF	TGCGCCAGCAACTCCGCCCTAGCGGGGGAAGGAAGGACCGGGGAGCTGTTTTTT
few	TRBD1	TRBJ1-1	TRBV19	CASIRTGGSNTEAFF	TGTGCCAGTATACGGACAGGGGGGTCGAACACTGAAGCTTTCTTT
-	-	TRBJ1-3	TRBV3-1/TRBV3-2	CASSQGERLSGNTIYF	TGTGCCAGCAGCCAAGGGGAGAGGCTCTCTGGAAACACCATATATTTT
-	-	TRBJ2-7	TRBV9	CASSVSSLVDYEQYF	TGTGCCAGCAGCGTTTCTTCATTGGTGGACTACGAGCAGTACTTC
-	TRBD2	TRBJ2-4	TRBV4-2	CASSHGETSGRNIQYF	TGTGCCAGCAGCCATGGTGAGACTAGCGGTAGAAACATTCAGTACTTC
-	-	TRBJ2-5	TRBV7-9	CASSPRDGQETQYF	TGTGCCAGCAGCCCAAGGGACGGGCAAGAGACCCAGTACTTC
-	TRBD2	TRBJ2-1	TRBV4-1	CASSQGGLAGSNSYNEQFF	TGCGCCAGCAGCCAAGGAGGACTAGCGGGATCGAACTCCTACAATGAGCAGTTCTTC
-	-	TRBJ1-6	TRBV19	CASSPMAGSSYNSPLHF	TGTGCCAGTTCCCCTATGGCGGGGAGCTCCTATAATTCACCCCTCCACTTT
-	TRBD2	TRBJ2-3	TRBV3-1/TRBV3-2	CASRPTSGGYSTDTQYF	TGTGCCAGCAGGCCGACTAGCGGGGGTTATAGCACAGATACGCAGTATTTT
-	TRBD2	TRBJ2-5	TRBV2	CASSRLARDETQYF	TGTGCCAGCAGCCGACTAGCGAGAGATGAGACCCAGTACTTC
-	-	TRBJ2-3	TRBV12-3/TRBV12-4	CASSFGATDTQYF	TGTGCCAGCAGTTTCGGGGCGACAGATACGCAGTATTTT
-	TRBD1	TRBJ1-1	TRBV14	CASSPQGTTEAFF	TGTGCCAGCAGCCCACAGGGGACCACTGAAGCTTTCTTT